This T cell receptor beta chain was recovered during a study of Tregs in tolerant kidney transplant recipients. General study points: Expanding Tregs on activated donor B cells appeared to best identify donor-specific TCRbeta clones.

Unstimulated regulatory T cells (CD4+CD25+CD127-), CD4+CD25- non-regulatory cells, CD4 and CD8 cells were FACS-sorted from thawed PBMCs. V gave up 2 bases and J gave up 4 bases, with 11 bases separating them. The CDR3 length is 14 residues. Germline CDR1 MNHEY, CDR2 SVGAGI. Details on this clone: The antigen remains undetermined.

Sequencing used immunoSEQ multiplex PCR; TCRdb keeps in-frame clones, though not all of them. The sample contains fewer than 150,000 clones, about 91% of which appear only once. The gene calls are TRBV6-5 and TRBJ1-1; TRBD1 is a possible D gene (5 bases). Sequencing used CD4+ T cells from blood. This clonotype was sampled from a human donor in good health. The DNA of the CDR3 is TGTGCCAGCAGTTACATTGCGGGGGGCACTGAAGCTTTCTTT. This encodes CASSYIAGGTEAFF.